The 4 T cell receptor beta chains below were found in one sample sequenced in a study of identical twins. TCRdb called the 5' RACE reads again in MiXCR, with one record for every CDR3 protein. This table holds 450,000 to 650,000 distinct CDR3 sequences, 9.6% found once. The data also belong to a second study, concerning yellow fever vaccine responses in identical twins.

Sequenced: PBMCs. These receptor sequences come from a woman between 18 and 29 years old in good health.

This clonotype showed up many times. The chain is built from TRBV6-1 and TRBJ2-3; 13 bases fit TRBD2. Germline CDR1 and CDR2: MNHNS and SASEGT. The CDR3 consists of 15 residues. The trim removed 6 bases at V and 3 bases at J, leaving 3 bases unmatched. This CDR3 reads CASRSTSGGTDTQYF. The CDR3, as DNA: TGTGCCAGCAGGTCGACTAGCGGGGGGACAGATACGCAGTATTTT.

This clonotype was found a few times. For the CDR3, the DNA is TGTGCCAGCAGCCATCAGGGCAGTCAAGAGACCCAGTACTTC. The encoded protein is CASSHQGSQETQYF. The chain combines TRBV7-9 with TRBJ2-5; tentative D call: TRBD1 (5 bases). Germline values: CDR1 SEHNR, CDR2 FQNEAQ (reference sequence). V lost 5 bases and J 2 bases, leaving 12 bases between the germline ends. CDR3 length equals 14 residues.

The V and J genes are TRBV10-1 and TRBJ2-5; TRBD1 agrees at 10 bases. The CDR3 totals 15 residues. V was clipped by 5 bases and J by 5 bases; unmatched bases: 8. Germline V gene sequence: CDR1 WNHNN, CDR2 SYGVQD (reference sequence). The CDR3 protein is CASSRGQGIMETQYF. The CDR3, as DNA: TGCGCCAGCAGTCGGGGACAGGGGATAATGGAGACCCAGTACTTC.

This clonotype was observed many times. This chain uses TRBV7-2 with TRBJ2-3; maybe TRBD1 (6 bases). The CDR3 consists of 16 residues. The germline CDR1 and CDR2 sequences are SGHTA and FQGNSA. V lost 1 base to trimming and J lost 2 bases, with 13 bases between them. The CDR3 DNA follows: TGTGCCAGCAGCTTAGACAGGGCAGCACCCACAGATACGCAGTATTTT. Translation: CASSLDRAAPTDTQYF.